Presented here are 8 T cell receptor beta chains from one specimen sequenced in a study of shared clonotypes between healthy human individuals. Profiling relied on immunoSEQ multiplex PCR, and the TCRdb table lists in-frame clones only, not all of them. The top ten clones hold more than 0.9% of a sample with some 1.5 million clones, around 95% of them seen once. The sequenced material came from naive CD4+ T cells sorted from blood. Described subset: CD45RA+ positively selected. These receptors originate from a man younger than 40 in good health.

This chain connects TRBV6-1 to TRBJ2-7; D is possibly TRBD2 (5 bases). Trimming took 6 bases from V and 7 from J, leaving 13 bases between them. Per the germline V gene, CDR1 is MNHNS and CDR2 is SASEGT. The CDR3 covers 12 residues. CDR3 bases: TGTGCCAGCAGCCAGACGGACTGGGAGCAGTACTTC. Its protein product is CASSQTDWEQYF.

The gene calls are TRBV28 and TRBJ1-2; D may be TRBD1 (5 bases). Germline CDR1 MDHEN, CDR2 SYDVKM. The CDR3 has 16 residues. The ends were cut back, 6 bases at V and 1 base at J, with 18 bases in the middle. The CDR3 reads CASRIHGLGVNYGYTF. In DNA, the CDR3 is TGTGCCAGCAGAATACACGGACTAGGGGTTAACTATGGCTACACCTTC.

V and J are TRBV6-1 and TRBJ2-7; the match to TRBD2 covers 8 bases. CDR1 is MNHNS, CDR2 SASEGT, per germline. The CDR3 contains 15 residues. V shed 6 bases and J 3 bases; nucleotides not matched to a gene: 10. The CDR3 is CASRRELAVVYEQYF. The CDR3 coding sequence is TGTGCCAGCAGAAGAGAACTAGCGGTCGTCTACGAGCAGTACTTC.

This sequence joins TRBV7-8 and TRBJ2-7; 12 bases map to TRBD2. CDR3 size: 15 residues. The V gene end was trimmed by 4 bases and the J gene end by 6 bases; junction bases not matched to a gene: 7. CDR1 and CDR2 (germline): SGHVS, FQNEAQ. CDR3 region: CASSYRLAGVFEQYF. The CDR3 region has the DNA TGTGCCAGCAGCTATCGACTAGCGGGAGTGTTCGAGCAGTACTTC.

This rearrangement joins TRBV7-2 to TRBJ2-5; no definite D call. This CDR3 contains 19 residues. V lost 3 bases to trimming and J lost 1 base, with 24 bases between them. Germline V lookup: CDR1 SGHTA, CDR2 FQGNSA. The CDR3 loop reads CASSFVGWTHGSTQETQYF. In DNA, the CDR3 is TGTGCCAGCAGCTTTGTTGGTTGGACCCACGGATCTACCCAAGAGACCCAGTACTTC.

Only one count was recorded for this clone. The sample has other DNA sequences that encode this CDR3 too. The chain has TRBV7-9 and TRBJ2-1; 10 bases match TRBD1. The V and J ends lost 2 bases and 5 bases, in that order; junction bases with no gene match: 3. Germline V lookup: CDR1 SEHNR, CDR2 FQNEAQ (reference sequence). CDR3 size: 15 residues. The CDR3: CASSLSGQGNNEQFF. Written as DNA, the CDR3 is TGTGCCAGCAGCTTATCGGGACAGGGGAACAATGAGCAGTTCTTC.

This chain links TRBV6-5 with TRBJ2-7; possible D gene TRBD1, 7 bases. CDR1 is MNHEY and CDR2 is SVGAGI in the germline V gene. V shed 2 bases and J shed 0 bases, with 14 bases lying between them. The CDR3 is 16 amino acids. The CDR3: CASSYGGTAISYEQYF. The CDR3, as DNA: TGTGCCAGCAGTTACGGGGGGACAGCCATCTCCTACGAGCAGTACTTC.

The rearrangement uses TRBV5-6 and TRBJ2-5; 7 bases match TRBD2. Germline trimming cut 1 base from V and 5 bases from J; bases unmatched to any gene: 17. The CDR3 extends over 18 amino acids. Germline lookup yields CDR1 SGHDT and CDR2 YYEEEE. The CDR3 loop reads CASSLFWGGTIEGETQYF. The CDR3 nucleotides are TGTGCCAGCAGCTTGTTTTGGGGCGGGACTATTGAAGGCGAGACCCAGTACTTC.